This T cell receptor beta chain is drawn from a study of identical twins. The germline gives CDR1 SGHVS, CDR2 FQNEAQ. CDR3 length: 14 residues. V was shortened by 6 bases and J by 7 bases, with 18 bases between the two germline ends. TCRdb re-called the 5' RACE reads with MiXCR, one entry per CDR3 protein. This sample has some 690,000 distinct CDR3 sequences, with 21% found just once. These same records also appear under a second study, on T cells expressing NK-cell markers. This second report adds: As a fraction of CD8+ T cells, dominant NKG2C+ clonotypes reached about 1.0-7.5% in six donors.

The V and J genes are TRBV7-8 and TRBJ2-5, with D possibly being TRBD2 (5 bases). This clonotype originated in a woman aged 18-35 years in good health. Sequenced material: PBMCs. The CDR3 sequence: CASSPPNKEGTQYF. The CDR3 coding sequence is TGTGCCAGCAGTCCCCCAAATAAAGAGGGGACCCAGTACTTC.